The rows below give T cell receptor beta chains drawn from one sample of a study of T cell clonotyping in hematopoietic cell transplantation. Libraries were prepared by immunoSEQ multiplex PCR; TCRdb keeps only in-frame clonotypes and omits some of them. The sample has some 30,000 clones, more than 60% seen once; the top ten hold less than 7%. This material consisted of peripheral blood mononuclear cells, taken before stem cell transplant. The source is a woman aged 30 to 39 with chronic myeloid leukemia. Some clones in this sample may be carry-over from other donors' samples. Both conserved end residues are part of each CDR3.

TRBV7-8 | CASSSSGKAGYTF
TRBV6-1 | CASSESKQLGYTF
TRBV7-2 | CASSLVGGDLNTIYF
TRBV7-8 | CASSLLRGANYGYTF
TRBV5-4 | CASSAEPFSNQPQHF
TRBV14 | CASSQDLNYGYTF
TRBV2 | CASSEPRKAFF
TRBV6-1 | CASSEYGLYEQYF
TRBV7-3 | CASSLRPGTDYGYTF
TRBV30 | CAWSATGGGTRELFF
TRBV29-1 | CSVDKGGQKTQYF
TRBV2 | CAVPRGDRDYTF
TRBV13 | CASSLTILGEAFF
TRBV27 | CASVKLGKGNQPQHF
TRBV4-1 | CASSQTSGGAYEQFF
TRBV7-2 | CASSPRGTVEPLHF
TRBV4-1 | CASSQGTDRYYGYTF
TRBV5-1 | CASSYGGASYNEQFF
TRBV30 | CAWSDQSEQYF
TRBV7-2 | CASSFGLGEQYF
TRBV5-5 | CASSLLGTNGEKLFF
TRBV29-1 | CSVDPTARTNYGYTF
TRBV23-1 | CASSQSRNPGGNQPQHF
TRBV7-2 | CASDAAVGAFF
TRBV25-1 | CASSDPADSNQPQHF
TRBV2 | CASSAYRGSPLHF
TRBV4-3 | CASSQVIKDQPQHF
TRBV7-2 | CASTSVSGGAYEQYF
TRBV6-1 | CASRAPGQGGIGYTF
TRBV30 | CAWSRMDYGYTF
TRBV9 | CASSPWDTGNEQYF
TRBV6-1 | CASSGDRVETQYF
TRBV7-6 | CASSLGGGGNTIYF
TRBV7-2 | CASSYGTDNYGYTF
TRBV7-9 | CASSTWGTGEKLFF
TRBV5-4 | CASSLGGDNYGYTF
TRBV4-1 | CASSHELPLGELFF
TRBV6-5 | CASSRGGAATSPLHF
TRBV5-5 | CASTTTGSGNSPLHF
TRBV4-1 | CASSQSFTGKAQETQYF
TRBV29-1 | CSVRPGQDNSPLHF
TRBV30 | CAWRATGEAKNIQYF
TRBV6-5 | CATRQGGTQYF
TRBV9 | CASSAPADRVDSPLHF
TRBV6-4 | CASSDSTGAGYTF
TRBV2 | CASRMDSNIFGYTF
TRBV7-6 | CASSLNVNGGPGETQYF
TRBV27 | CASSLPAYEQYF
TRBV5-1 | CASSYTYRGTEAFF
TRBV11-2 | CASSLVVGTEYGYTF
TRBV2 | CASSKGTGGDYGYTF
TRBV5-5 | CASSLEVGGPYSPLHF
TRBV10-3 | CAIKGGGDAGELFF
TRBV20-1 | CSGPGELFF